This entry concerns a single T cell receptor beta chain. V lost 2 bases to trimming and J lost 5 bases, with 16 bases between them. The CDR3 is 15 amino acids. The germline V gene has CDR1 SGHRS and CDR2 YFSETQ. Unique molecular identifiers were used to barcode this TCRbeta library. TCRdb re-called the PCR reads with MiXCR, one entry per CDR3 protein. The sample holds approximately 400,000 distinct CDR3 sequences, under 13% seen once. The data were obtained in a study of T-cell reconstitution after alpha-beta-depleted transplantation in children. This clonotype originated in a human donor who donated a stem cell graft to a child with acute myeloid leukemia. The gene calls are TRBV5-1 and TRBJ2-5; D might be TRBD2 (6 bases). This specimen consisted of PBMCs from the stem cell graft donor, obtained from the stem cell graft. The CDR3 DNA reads TGCGCCAGCAGCTTCCGATCGACTAGTATCGAGACCCAGTACTTC. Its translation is CASSFRSTSIETQYF.